The clone carrying this TCR beta chain was counted once. Data came from immunoSEQ multiplex PCR; TCRdb stores just in-frame clones and leaves some out. The sample includes 80,000 to 95,000 clones, 92% of them seen just once. The data belong to a study of technical replicates of blood from four donors. Germline CDR1 reads SQVTM; CDR2 reads ANQGSEA. The V and J ends lost 5 bases and 4 bases, in that order; junction bases with no gene match: 1. This CDR3 contains 11 residues. This receptor was identified in a human donor in good health. Sequencing was carried out using T cells isolated from PBMCs. The genes are TRBV29-1 and TRBJ1-1; 7 bases are shared with TRBD1. This chain's CDR3 is CSVPGGTEAFF. Written as DNA, the CDR3 is TGCAGCGTTCCAGGGGGCACTGAAGCTTTCTTT.